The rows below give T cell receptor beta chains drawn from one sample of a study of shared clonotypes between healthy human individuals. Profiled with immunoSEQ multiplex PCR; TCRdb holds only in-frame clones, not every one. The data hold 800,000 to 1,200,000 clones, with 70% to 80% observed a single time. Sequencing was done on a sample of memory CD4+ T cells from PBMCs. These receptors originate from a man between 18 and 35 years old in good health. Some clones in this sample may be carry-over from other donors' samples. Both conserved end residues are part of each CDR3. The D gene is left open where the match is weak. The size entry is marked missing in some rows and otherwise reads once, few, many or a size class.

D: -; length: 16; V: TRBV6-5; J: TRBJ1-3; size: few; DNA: TGTGCCAGCAGTTATTCTCTTGCGAGCTCTGGAAACACCATATATTTT; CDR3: CASSYSLASSGNTIYF
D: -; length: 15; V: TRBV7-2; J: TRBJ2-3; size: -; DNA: TGTGCCAGCAGCTCTCTCGGGGGCAGCACAGATACGCAGTATTTT; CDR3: CASSSLGGSTDTQYF
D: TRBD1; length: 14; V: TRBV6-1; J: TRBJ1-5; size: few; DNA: TGTGCCAGCAGTGCCGACAGGGGAATTCAGCCCCAGCATTTT; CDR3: CASSADRGIQPQHF
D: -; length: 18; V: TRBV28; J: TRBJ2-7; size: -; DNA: TGTGCCAGCCTTCCCTCCACGAACAGGGTCTTCGCTTTTTACGAGCAGTACTTC; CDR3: CASLPSTNRVFAFYEQYF
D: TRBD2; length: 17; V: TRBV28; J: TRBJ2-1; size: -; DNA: TGTGCCAGCAGTTTCGATCTCCGGACTAGCGGGTACAATGAGCAGTTCTTC; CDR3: CASSFDLRTSGYNEQFF
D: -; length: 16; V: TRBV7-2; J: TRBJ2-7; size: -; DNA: TGTGCCAGCAGTTTTGCCTCGGGGCCGAAAACCTACGAGCAGTACTTC; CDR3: CASSFASGPKTYEQYF
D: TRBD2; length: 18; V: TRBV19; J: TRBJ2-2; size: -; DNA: TGTGCCAGTAGTATAAGGCCCGGGCGGGAGACCTACACCGGGGAGCTGTTTTTT; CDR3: CASSIRPGRETYTGELFF
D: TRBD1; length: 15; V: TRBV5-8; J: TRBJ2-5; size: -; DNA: TGTGCCAGCAGTCTCGGGACAGGGGGCGAAGAGACCCAGTACTTC; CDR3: CASSLGTGGEETQYF
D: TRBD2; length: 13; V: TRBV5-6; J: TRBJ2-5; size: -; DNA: TGTGCCAGCAGCTTCGGGGGGATCGCGACCCAGTACTTC; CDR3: CASSFGGIATQYF
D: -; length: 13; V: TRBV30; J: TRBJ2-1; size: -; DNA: TGTGCCTGGAACCGGGGGACCTACAATGAGCAGTTCTTC; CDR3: CAWNRGTYNEQFF
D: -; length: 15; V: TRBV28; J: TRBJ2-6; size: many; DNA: TGTGCCAGCAGTTTCCCCAGGGGTGGGGCCAACGTCCTGACTTTC; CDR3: CASSFPRGGANVLTF
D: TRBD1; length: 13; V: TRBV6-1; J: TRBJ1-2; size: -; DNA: TGTGCCAGCAGTGGGACAGGAATCTATGGCTACACCTTC; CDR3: CASSGTGIYGYTF
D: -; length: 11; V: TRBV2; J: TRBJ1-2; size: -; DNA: TGTGCCAGCAGCCAGGATAAGGGCTACACCTTC; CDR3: CASSQDKGYTF
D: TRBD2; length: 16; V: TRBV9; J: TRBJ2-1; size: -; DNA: TGTGCCAGCACCCCAGAGGTCACTAGCGCCTACAATGAGCAGTTCTTC; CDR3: CASTPEVTSAYNEQFF
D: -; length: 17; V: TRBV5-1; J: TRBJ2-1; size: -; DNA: TGCGCCAGCAGCTCAGGACTGTCTTCACGTCTCTACAATGAGCAGTTCTTC; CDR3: CASSSGLSSRLYNEQFF
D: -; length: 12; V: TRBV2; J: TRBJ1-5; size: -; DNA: TGTGCCAGCCAGGGGAACAATCAGCCCCAGCATTTT; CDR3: CASQGNNQPQHF
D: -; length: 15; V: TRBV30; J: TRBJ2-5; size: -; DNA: TGTGCCTGGACGGACTTTGGTCATGCGGGAGAGACCCAGTACTTC; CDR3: CAWTDFGHAGETQYF
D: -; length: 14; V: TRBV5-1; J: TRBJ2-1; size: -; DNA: TGCGCCAGCAGCTTGGAATCCCGGACCAATGAGCAGTTCTTC; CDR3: CASSLESRTNEQFF
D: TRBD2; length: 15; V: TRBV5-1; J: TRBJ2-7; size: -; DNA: TGCGCCAGCAGCGAGGGGACTAGCGGCGGCCTCGAGCAGTACTTC; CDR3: CASSEGTSGGLEQYF
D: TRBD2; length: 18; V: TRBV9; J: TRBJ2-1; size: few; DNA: TGTGCCAGCAGCGAAACGGGGACTAGCGGGAGGAAAGGCAATGAGCAGTTCTTC; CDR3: CASSETGTSGRKGNEQFF
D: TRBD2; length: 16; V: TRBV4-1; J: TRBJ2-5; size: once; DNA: TGCGCCAGCAGCCAAGATACAGCGGGAGCGCAAGAGACCCAGTACTTC; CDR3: CASSQDTAGAQETQYF
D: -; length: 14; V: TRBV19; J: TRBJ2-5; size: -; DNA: TGTGCCAGTAGTATATCAGGGATCCAAGAGACCCAGTACTTC; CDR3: CASSISGIQETQYF
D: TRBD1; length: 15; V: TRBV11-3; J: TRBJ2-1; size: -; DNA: TGTGCCAGCAGCTTAGGGCCGGGACAGAACAATGAGCAGTTCTTC; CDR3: CASSLGPGQNNEQFF
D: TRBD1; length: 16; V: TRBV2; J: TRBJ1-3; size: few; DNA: TGTGCCAGCAGTGACCGGACAGGCTTCTCTGGAAACACCATATATTTT; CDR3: CASSDRTGFSGNTIYF
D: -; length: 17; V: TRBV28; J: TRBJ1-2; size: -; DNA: TGTGCCAGCAGTTTTTCAAACTCCCGGTCCGCTGACTATGGCTACACCTTC; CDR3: CASSFSNSRSADYGYTF
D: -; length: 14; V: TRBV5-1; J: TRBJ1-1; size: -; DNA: TGCGCCAGCAGCTTCGGTCCCACGGGCACTGAAGCTTTCTTT; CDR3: CASSFGPTGTEAFF
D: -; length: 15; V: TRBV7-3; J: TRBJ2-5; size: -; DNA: TGTGCCAGCAGCTCGAGGTCGACTGCCCGAGAGACCCAGTACTTC; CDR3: CASSSRSTARETQYF